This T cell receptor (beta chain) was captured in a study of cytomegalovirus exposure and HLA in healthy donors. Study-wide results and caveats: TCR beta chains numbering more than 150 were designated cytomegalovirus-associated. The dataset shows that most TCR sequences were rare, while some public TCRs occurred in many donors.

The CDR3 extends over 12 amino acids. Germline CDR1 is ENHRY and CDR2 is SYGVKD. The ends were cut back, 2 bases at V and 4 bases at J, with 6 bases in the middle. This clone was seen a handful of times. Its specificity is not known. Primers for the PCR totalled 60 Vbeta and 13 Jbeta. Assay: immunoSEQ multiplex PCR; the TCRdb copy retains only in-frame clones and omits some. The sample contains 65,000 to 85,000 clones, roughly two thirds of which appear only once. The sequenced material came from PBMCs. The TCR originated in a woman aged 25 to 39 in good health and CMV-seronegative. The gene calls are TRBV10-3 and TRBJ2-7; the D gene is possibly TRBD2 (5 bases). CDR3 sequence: CAISESGYEQYF. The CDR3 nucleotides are TGTGCCATCAGTGAGAGCGGATACGAGCAGTACTTC.